These 32 T cell receptor beta chains came from one sample sequenced in a study of cytomegalovirus exposure and HLA in healthy donors. The assay was immunoSEQ multiplex PCR, and TCRdb's table has in-frame clones only and misses some. Of hundreds of thousands of clones detected, roughly 90% appear once; the ten largest clones hold roughly 0.83%. Sequenced: PBMCs. These receptors came from a young woman in good health and CMV-seronegative.

This clone was observed a few times. The same CDR3 arises from other DNA sequences in this sample as well. J is TRBJ2-7 and V is TRBV30; 7 nucleotides match TRBD1. This CDR3 is 11 amino acids long. Trimming removed 4 bases from V and 4 bases from J; junction bases left unmatched: 1. CDR1 is GTSNPN and CDR2 is SVGIG in the germline V gene (reference sequence). This chain's CDR3 is CAWTGGYEQYF. DNA of the CDR3: TGTGCCTGGACAGGGGGTTACGAGCAGTACTTC. Full variable domain (outside the CDR3, taken from reference TRBV30 and TRBJ2-7): SQTIHQWPATLVQPVGSPLSLECTVEGTSNPNLYWYRQAAGRGLQLLFYSVGIGQISSEVPQNLSASRPQDRQFILSSKKLLLSDSGFYLCAWTGGYEQYFGPGTRLTVT.

Worth noting for this clone: Additional DNA sequences in this sample encode the identical CDR3. V is TRBV5-1 and J is TRBJ2-1, with D perhaps TRBD1 (5 bases). CDR3 length: 12 residues. V was clipped by 2 bases and J by 9 bases, with 9 bases between them. Germline CDR1 and CDR2: SGHRS and YFSETQ. Here the CDR3 DNA reads TGCGCCAGCAGCTTAGGGGCTGGTGAGCAGTTCTTC. It yields the protein CASSLGAGEQFF. The full variable domain, rest sourced from reference TRBV5-1 and TRBJ2-1, is KAGVTQTPRYLIKTRGQQVTLSCSPISGHRSVSWYQQTPGQGLQFLFEYFSETQRNKGNFPGRFSGRQFSNSRSEMNVSTLELGDSALYLCASSLGAGEQFFGPGTRLTVL.

The chain employs TRBV11-2 and TRBJ2-7; 9 bases agree with TRBD2. CDR3 length: 15 residues. The J segment lost 3 bases and the V segment lost 7 bases, leaving 10 bases of the junction unmatched. Germline lookup yields CDR1 SGHAT and CDR2 FQNNGV. The CDR3 DNA reads TGTGCCAGCACCGAGGTAGCGGGAGCTCTCTACGAGCAGTACTTC. Its protein is CASTEVAGALYEQYF.

This chain connects TRBV12-5 to TRBJ2-1, with 9 positions matching TRBD2. Germline CDR1 LGHNT, CDR2 FRNRAP. The V gene end was trimmed by 5 bases and the J gene end by 4 bases; junction bases not matched to a gene: 12. The CDR3 covers 17 residues. CDR3 bases: TGTGCTAGTGGTCAAGCCAACCTAGCGGGAACTTACAATGAGCAGTTCTTC. Encoded protein: CASGQANLAGTYNEQFF. The entire variable domain, with the rest obtained from reference TRBV12-5 and TRBJ2-1, is as follows: DARVTQTPRHKVTEMGQEVTMRCQPILGHNTVFWYRQTMMQGLELLAYFRNRAPLDDSGMPKDRFSAEMPDATLATLKIQPSEPRDSAVYFCASGQANLAGTYNEQFFGPGTRLTVL.

This chain joins TRBV27 and TRBJ2-1; no clear D. The V end was cut by 0 bases, the J end by 10 bases, with 16 bases between. The CDR3 loop spans 15 amino acids. Per germline, CDR1 MNHEY and CDR2 SMNVEV (reference sequence). The CDR3 protein is CASSLSFPSVEEQFF. The CDR3 coding sequence is TGTGCCAGCAGTTTATCTTTCCCCTCCGTGGAGGAGCAGTTCTTC.

J is TRBJ1-4 and V is TRBV28; 9 bases align to TRBD1. CDR1 and CDR2 (germline): MDHEN, SYDVKM. This CDR3 is built from 16 residues. With V trimmed by 6 bases and J by 5 bases, 10 bases remained unmatched. Here the CDR3 reads CASRFGDRDSNEKLFF. For the CDR3, the DNA is TGTGCCAGCAGGTTCGGGGACAGGGACTCGAATGAAAAACTGTTTTTT.

The chain is built from TRBV18 and TRBJ1-2; a possible D gene is TRBD1 (6 bases). The CDR3 has 15 residues. CDR1 and CDR2 (germline): KGHSH, LQKENI. V was clipped by 6 bases and J by 2 bases, with 16 bases between them. The CDR3 sequence is CASSDQGIANYGYTF. CDR3 nucleotide sequence: TGTGCCAGCTCTGACCAGGGGATAGCCAACTATGGCTACACCTTC. Complete variable domain (other parts from reference TRBV18 and TRBJ1-2): NAGVMQNPRHLVRRRGQEARLRCSPMKGHSHVYWYRQLPEEGLKFMVYLQKENIIDESGMPKERFSAEFPKEGPSILRIQQVVRGDSAAYFCASSDQGIANYGYTFGSGTRLTVV.

This clone was detected only once. The chain employs TRBV2 and TRBJ1-1; a weak D match, TRBD1 (6 bases). Germline loops: CDR1 SNHLY, CDR2 FYNNEI. Trimming cost V 6 bases and J 11 bases, with 13 bases left between them. The CDR3 loop spans 11 amino acids. The CDR3 reads CASSRGLGAFF. CDR3 DNA sequence: TGTGCCAGCAGCAGGGGCCTGGGGGCTTTCTTT. Combining the CDR3 with reference TRBV2 and TRBJ1-1 gives the whole variable domain EPEVTQTPSHQVTQMGQEVILRCVPISNHLYFYWYRQILGQKVEFLVSFYNNEISEKSEIFDDQFSVERPDGSNFTLKIRSTKLEDSAMYFCASSRGLGAFFGQGTRLTVV.

The rearrangement joins TRBV4-2 to TRBJ2-3, with unresolved D. Between the trimmed V and J ends, which lost 0 bases and 1 base, there was a span of 8 bases. This CDR3 spans 15 amino acids. Germline assignment: CDR1 LGHNA and CDR2 YNFKEQ. The CDR3 region is CASSQEGSRTDTQYF. DNA for the CDR3: TGTGCCAGCAGCCAAGAAGGTAGCCGCACAGATACGCAGTATTTT.

The genes are TRBV30 and TRBJ1-1; D is ambiguous. Per germline, CDR1 GTSNPN and CDR2 SVGIG (reference sequence). There are 17 residues in the CDR3. V lost 1 base, J lost 2 bases, and 20 bases lay in between. The CDR3 bases are TGTGCCTGGAGTGGCCCTCTTTGGGGAAGACTAAACACTGAAGCTTTCTTT. Translation gives CAWSGPLWGRLNTEAFF.

CDR3 sequence (DNA): TGCAGTAACGACAGGAACACTGAAGCTTTCTTT. It translates to CSNDRNTEAFF. The chain has TRBV20-1 and TRBJ1-1; the D gene is possibly TRBD1 (5 bases). The CDR3 extends over 11 amino acids. V lost 8 bases, J lost 1 base, and 8 bases lay in between. Germline values: CDR1 DFQATT, CDR2 SNEGSKA (reference sequence).

This clone appeared many times. This chain connects TRBV19 to TRBJ2-5, with TRBD2 matching over 11 bases. The J segment lost 5 bases and the V segment lost 5 bases, leaving 7 bases of the junction unmatched. The germline gives CDR1 LNHDA, CDR2 SQIVND (reference sequence). The CDR3 totals 15 residues. The CDR3 protein is CASSGLAGGGETQYF. In DNA, the CDR3 is TGTGCCAGTAGTGGGCTAGCGGGGGGTGGGGAGACCCAGTACTTC.

The chain uses TRBV28 and TRBJ2-7; a weak D match, TRBD1 (6 bases). The V end lost 8 bases, the J end lost 3 bases, and 26 bases lay between the germline ends. Germline CDR1 reads MDHEN; CDR2 reads SYDVKM. This CDR3 region has 17 residues. DNA for the CDR3: TGTGCCAGCTCCCGGAGGCACAGGGATGGAACTAACTACGAGCAGTACTTC. Amino acid sequence: CASSRRHRDGTNYEQYF.

The chain couples TRBV10-3 to TRBJ1-1, with a possible D match to TRBD1 (5 bases). The germline CDR1 and CDR2 sequences are ENHRY and SYGVKD. CDR3 length equals 15 residues. Trimming left V 2 bases short and J 4 bases short, with 14 bases between. CDR3 in amino acids: CAISEVGHSGTEAFF. The DNA for the CDR3 is TGTGCCATCAGTGAGGTCGGACACTCGGGCACTGAAGCTTTCTTT.

This sequence joins TRBV4-2 and TRBJ1-2; 10 bases line up with TRBD1. There are 16 residues in the CDR3. CDR1 and CDR2 from the germline V gene are LGHNA and YNFKEQ. V gave up 3 bases and J gave up 2 bases; unmatched junction bases: 6. CDR3 coding DNA: TGTGCCAGCAGCCAGCCGGACAGGGGGGTGAACTATGGCTACACCTTC. Amino acid sequence: CASSQPDRGVNYGYTF.

The chain joins TRBV28 to TRBJ1-6, with 9 bases lining up with TRBD1. CDR1 MDHEN and CDR2 SYDVKM come from the germline V gene. The CDR3 totals 15 residues. Germline trimming cut 3 bases from V and 8 bases from J; bases unmatched to any gene: 5. The CDR3 is CASSLRDRVYSPLHF. DNA of the CDR3: TGTGCCAGCAGTTTGAGGGACAGGGTTTATTCACCCCTCCACTTT.

About this clone: Distinct nucleotide sequences in the sample also encode this CDR3. The rearrangement links TRBV6-1 to TRBJ2-5; D is possibly TRBD1 (6 bases). V lost 0 bases and J 4 bases, leaving 12 bases between the germline ends. Germline V gives CDR1 MNHNS, CDR2 SASEGT. This CDR3 is 15 amino acids long. The CDR3 region is CASSEARRGGETQYF. As DNA, the CDR3 is TGTGCCAGCAGTGAAGCCCGCAGGGGCGGAGAGACCCAGTACTTC.

This rearrangement joins TRBV25-1 to TRBJ2-7; the match to TRBD2 covers 16 bases. The CDR3 sequence is 15 residues long. Germline V lookup: CDR1 MGHDK, CDR2 SYGVNS. Trimming removed 4 bases from V and 5 bases from J; junction bases left unmatched: 2. CDR3 bases: TGTGCCAGCAGTGTGGGGACTAGCGGGAGGGACGAGCAGTACTTC. It is translated as CASSVGTSGRDEQYF.

On this clone itself: The junction and the germline gene differ at one end; a read error may be behind it. V and J are TRBV4-2 and TRBJ1-1; D is ambiguous. This CDR3 has 13 amino acids. CDR1 is LGHNA, CDR2 YNFKEQ, per germline. DNA of the CDR3: TGTGCCAGCAGACAAGGTGAGGTGACTGAAGCTTTCTTT. Translation gives CASRQGEVTEAFF.

The chain uses TRBV11-2 and TRBJ2-7, with D unresolved. The V end lost 2 bases, the J end lost 6 bases, and 5 bases lay between the germline ends. The CDR3 is 11 amino acids. The germline V gene encodes CDR1 SGHAT and CDR2 FQNNGV. CDR3 in DNA: TGTGCCAGCAGCTTAACAAGCGAGCAGTACTTC. It specifies CASSLTSEQYF.

The chain couples TRBV2 to TRBJ2-5; the match to TRBD2 covers 8 bases. V was pared by 8 bases and J by 5 bases, with 13 bases of the junction left unmatched. The CDR3 consists of 15 residues. Germline values: CDR1 SNHLY, CDR2 FYNNEI. CDR3 in amino acids: CASVGGGTILETQYF. The CDR3 DNA is TGTGCCAGCGTCGGGGGGGGAACAATACTGGAGACCCAGTACTTC.

This clone was observed a single time. The gene calls are TRBV4-1 and TRBJ1-4, with 10 bases lining up with TRBD1. V was pared by 2 bases and J by 8 bases, with 5 bases of the junction left unmatched. Germline V gives CDR1 MGHRA, CDR2 YSYEKL. The CDR3 contains 15 residues. The CDR3 is CASSQHGTGEEKLFF. For the CDR3, the DNA is TGCGCCAGCAGCCAACATGGGACAGGGGAAGAAAAACTGTTTTTT.

The chain recombines TRBV11-2 with TRBJ1-1; 8 positions agree with TRBD1. Trimming at V came to 1 base and at J to 3 bases, leaving 4 bases not matched to a gene. CDR1 is SGHAT and CDR2 is FQNNGV in the germline V gene. The CDR3 is made up of 15 amino acids. The chain's CDR3 is CASSLAHRGDTEAFF. The CDR3 coding sequence is TGTGCCAGCAGCTTAGCCCACAGGGGGGACACTGAAGCTTTCTTT.

The genes are TRBV6-1 and TRBJ2-5, with TRBD1 identical over 7 bases. V shed 0 bases and J 2 bases; nucleotides not matched to a gene: 6. CDR1 and CDR2 from the germline V gene are MNHNS and SASEGT. The CDR3 consists of 16 residues. Written as DNA, the CDR3 is TGTGCCAGCAGTGAAGCGCAAAGCAGGGGGCAAGAGACCCAGTACTTC. Encoded protein: CASSEAQSRGQETQYF.

CDR3 nucleotide sequence: TGTGCCAGCAGTTTAACGTCTAGCGCCGGGGAGCTGTTTTTT. The encoded protein is CASSLTSSAGELFF. V is TRBV27 and J is TRBJ2-2, with D possibly being TRBD2 (6 bases). The CDR3 has 14 residues. CDR1 is MNHEY and CDR2 is SMNVEV in the germline V gene (reference sequence). The germline V and J ends were trimmed by 2 bases and 6 bases, with 10 bases remaining between them.

V gene TRBV5-1 combines with J gene TRBJ2-1, with 9 bases lining up with TRBD2. The CDR3 totals 17 residues. V was pared by 0 bases and J by 0 bases, with 4 bases of the junction left unmatched. Germline values: CDR1 SGHRS, CDR2 YFSETQ. The CDR3 DNA follows: TGCGCCAGCAGCTTGGCTAGCGGGGTTAGCTCCTACAATGAGCAGTTCTTC. This sequence encodes CASSLASGVSSYNEQFF.

The chain employs TRBV7-2 and TRBJ2-5; no clear D gene. The CDR3 has 12 residues. Trimming took 5 bases from V and 0 from J, leaving 4 bases between them. In germline, CDR1 is SGHTA, CDR2 FQGNSA. For the CDR3, the DNA is TGTGCCAGCAGCACATACCAAGAGACCCAGTACTTC. This translates into CASSTYQETQYF.

This chain links TRBV7-3 with TRBJ2-5, with TRBD2 matching over 10 bases. This CDR3 comprises 16 residues. CDR1 is SGHTA and CDR2 is FQGTGA in the germline V gene. The junction had 11 bases not matched to a gene; V was cut back by 5 bases and J by 5 bases. The CDR3 region is CASSQSGRASRETQYF. The CDR3 nucleotides are TGTGCCAGCAGCCAGAGCGGGAGGGCCTCCCGGGAGACCCAGTACTTC.

The rearrangement uses TRBV11-2 and TRBJ2-7; D call uncertain. Deletions cut 3 bases from V and 1 base from J, with 7 bases between. The length of the CDR3 is 13 residues. Germline V gene lookup returns CDR1 SGHAT and CDR2 FQNNGV. CDR3 sequence reads: CASSFSGSYEQYF. The CDR3 nucleotides read TGTGCCAGCAGCTTTAGTGGTTCCTACGAGCAGTACTTC.

CDR3 sequence: CASSYSFEMNTEAFF. CDR3 in DNA: TGTGCCAGCAGTTACTCGTTCGAGATGAACACTGAAGCTTTCTTT. The chain recombines TRBV6-5 with TRBJ1-1; D is unclear. CDR1 is MNHEY and CDR2 is SVGAGI in the germline V gene. Trimming removed 0 bases at V and 0 bases at J, with 8 bases between. The CDR3 is 15 amino acids.

In this sample, this clone turned up once. V and J are TRBV27 and TRBJ1-1, with TRBD1 identical over 12 bases. With V trimmed by 5 bases and J by 6 bases, 4 bases remained unmatched. Germline V CDR1 and CDR2: MNHEY, SMNVEV (reference sequence). The CDR3 sequence is 14 residues long. CDR3 loop: CASSLGQGAAEAFF. The CDR3 DNA reads TGTGCCAGCAGTCTGGGACAGGGGGCTGCTGAAGCTTTCTTT.

The V call is TRBV6-1, the J call TRBJ2-3; 14 positions match TRBD2. The CDR3 spans 17 residues. V shed 4 bases and J 1 base; nucleotides not matched to a gene: 4. Per the germline V gene, CDR1 is MNHNS and CDR2 is SASEGT. The CDR3 reads CASSAGLAGVGTDTQYF. The CDR3, as DNA: TGTGCCAGCAGTGCGGGACTAGCGGGAGTTGGCACAGATACGCAGTATTTT.